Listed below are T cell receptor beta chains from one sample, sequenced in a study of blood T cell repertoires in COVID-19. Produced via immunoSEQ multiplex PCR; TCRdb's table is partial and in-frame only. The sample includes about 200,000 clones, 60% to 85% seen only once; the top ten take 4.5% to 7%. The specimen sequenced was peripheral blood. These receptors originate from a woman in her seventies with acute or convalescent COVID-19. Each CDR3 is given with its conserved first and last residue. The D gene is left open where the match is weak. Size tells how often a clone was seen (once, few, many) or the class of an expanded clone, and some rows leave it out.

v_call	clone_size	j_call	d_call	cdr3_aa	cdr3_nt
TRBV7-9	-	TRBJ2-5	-	CASSPLPQETQYF	TGTGCCAGCAGCCCCCTTCCTCAGGAGACCCAGTACTTC
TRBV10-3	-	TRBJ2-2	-	CAISRGNTGELFF	TGTGCCATCTCTAGGGGGAACACCGGGGAGCTGTTTTTT
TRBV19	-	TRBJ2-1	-	CASSIGVGSGPYNEQFF	TGTGCCAGTAGTATAGGCGTAGGTAGCGGCCCCTACAATGAGCAGTTCTTC
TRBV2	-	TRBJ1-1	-	CASSAPTGNTEAFF	TGTGCCAGCAGCGCACCGACAGGGAACACTGAAGCTTTCTTT
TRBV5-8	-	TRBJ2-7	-	CASSSHGLYEQYF	TGTGCCAGCAGCTCGCACGGACTGTACGAGCAGTACTTC
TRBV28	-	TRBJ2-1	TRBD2	CASISTSGRFNEQFF	TGTGCCAGCATTTCGACTAGCGGGAGATTCAATGAGCAGTTCTTC
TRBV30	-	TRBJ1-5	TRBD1	CAWSVGQGAGNQPQHF	TGTGCCTGGAGTGTGGGTCAGGGGGCAGGCAATCAGCCCCAGCATTTT
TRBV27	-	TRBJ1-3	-	CASSLSRASGNTIYF	TGTGCCAGCAGTTTATCGCGGGCCTCTGGAAACACCATATATTTT
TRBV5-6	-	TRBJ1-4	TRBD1	CASSLTGFGEKLFF	TGTGCCAGCAGCCTGACAGGGTTCGGAGAAAAACTGTTTTTT
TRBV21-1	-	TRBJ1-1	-	CASWRTGGLNTEAFF	TGTGCCAGCTGGCGGACAGGGGGCCTGAACACTGAAGCTTTCTTT
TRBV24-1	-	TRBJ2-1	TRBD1	CATSGLERGQTTYNEQFF	TGTGCCACCAGTGGCTTAGAGAGGGGACAGACGACCTACAATGAGCAGTTCTTC
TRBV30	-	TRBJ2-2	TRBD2	CAWSSGGFTGELFF	TGTGCCTGGAGTTCGGGGGGGTTCACCGGGGAGCTGTTTTTT
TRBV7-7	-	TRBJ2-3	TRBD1	CASSLGQGADTQYF	TGTGCTAGCAGCTTAGGACAGGGGGCAGATACGCAGTATTTT
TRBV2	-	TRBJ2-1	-	CASSERTRNEQFF	TGTGCCAGCAGTGAAAGGACTCGCAATGAGCAGTTCTTC
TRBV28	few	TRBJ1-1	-	CASSSDTMNTEAFF	TGTGCCAGCAGTTCTGACACAATGAACACTGAAGCTTTCTTT
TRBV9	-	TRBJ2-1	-	CASSVFGSSYNEQFF	TGTGCCAGCAGCGTATTCGGGAGCTCCTACAATGAGCAGTTCTTC
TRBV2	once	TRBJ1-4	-	CASSVTATNEKLFF	TGTGCCAGCAGTGTGACAGCAACTAATGAAAAACTGTTTTTT
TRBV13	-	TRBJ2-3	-	CASSMEGRATDTQYF	TGTGCCAGCAGCATGGAGGGGCGGGCCACAGATACGCAGTATTTT
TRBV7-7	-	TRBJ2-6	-	CAISSGANVLTF	TGTGCTATCTCCTCGGGGGCCAACGTCCTGACTTTC
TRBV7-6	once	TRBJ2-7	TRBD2	CASSLELAGAYEQYF	TGTGCCAGCAGCTTAGAACTAGCGGGAGCCTACGAGCAGTACTTC
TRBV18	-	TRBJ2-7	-	CASSPQGAGRGSYEQYF	TGTGCCAGCTCACCCCAGGGTGCAGGGCGAGGATCCTACGAGCAGTACTTC
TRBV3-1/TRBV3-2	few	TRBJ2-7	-	CASSLIGQGPQYF	TGTGCCAGCAGCCTCATTGGGCAGGGTCCCCAGTACTTC
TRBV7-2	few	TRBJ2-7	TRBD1	CASSRQGYEQYF	TGTGCCAGCAGTCGACAGGGCTACGAGCAGTACTTC
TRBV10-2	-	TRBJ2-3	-	CASSEGGASTDTQYF	TGCGCCAGCAGTGAGGGGGGCGCTAGCACAGATACGCAGTATTTT
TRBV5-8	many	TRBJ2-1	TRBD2	CASSLAWGGRANNEQFF	TGTGCCAGCAGCTTGGCCTGGGGCGGGAGGGCGAACAATGAGCAGTTCTTC
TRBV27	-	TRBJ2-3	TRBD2	CASSKREGPDTQYF	TGTGCCAGCAGTAAGCGGGAGGGCCCAGATACGCAGTATTTT
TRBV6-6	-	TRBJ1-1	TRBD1	CATGQGGTEAFF	TGTGCCACAGGACAGGGTGGAACTGAAGCTTTCTTT
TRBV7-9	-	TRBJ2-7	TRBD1	CASSTTTGGEQYF	TGTGCCAGCAGCACTACGACAGGGGGCGAGCAGTACTTC
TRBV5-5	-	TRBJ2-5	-	CASSHPGTAQETQYF	TGTGCCAGCAGCCACCCCGGGACTGCACAAGAGACCCAGTACTTC
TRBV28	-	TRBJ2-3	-	CASSPQTRRAGTDTQYF	TGTGCCAGCAGTCCTCAAACCCGGAGGGCCGGTACAGATACGCAGTATTTT
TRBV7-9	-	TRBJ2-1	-	CASSFTGNEQFF	TGTGCCAGCAGCTTTACGGGAAATGAGCAGTTCTTC
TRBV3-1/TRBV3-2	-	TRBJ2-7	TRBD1	CASSRRTGATYEQYF	TGTGCCAGCAGCCGGCGGACAGGGGCGACCTACGAGCAGTACTTC
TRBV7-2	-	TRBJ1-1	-	CASSLDGGDTEAFF	TGTGCCAGCAGCTTAGACGGGGGGGACACTGAAGCTTTCTTT
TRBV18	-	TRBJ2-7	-	CASSSEPDSYEQYF	TGTGCCAGCTCCTCGGAGCCAGATTCCTACGAGCAGTACTTC
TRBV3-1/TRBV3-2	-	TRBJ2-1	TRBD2	CASSPYRTSGRVDEQFF	TGTGCCAGCAGCCCCTATCGGACTAGCGGGAGAGTCGATGAGCAGTTCTTC
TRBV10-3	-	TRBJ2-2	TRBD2	CAISESSLAATGELFF	TGTGCCATCAGTGAGTCGTCGCTAGCGGCTACCGGGGAGCTGTTTTTT
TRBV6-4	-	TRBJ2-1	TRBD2	CASSVLAGVNEQFF	TGTGCCAGCAGTGTGCTAGCGGGAGTGAATGAGCAGTTCTTC
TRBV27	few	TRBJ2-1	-	CASSSRWSPVEPYNEQFF	TGTGCCAGCAGTTCCCGCTGGAGCCCCGTTGAGCCCTACAATGAGCAGTTCTTC
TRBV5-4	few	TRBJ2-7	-	CASSSGGSRQYF	TGTGCCAGCAGCTCAGGGGGGAGTCGGCAGTACTTC
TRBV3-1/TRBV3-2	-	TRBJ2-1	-	CASSPDSYNEQFF	TGTGCCAGCAGCCCAGACAGCTACAATGAGCAGTTCTTC
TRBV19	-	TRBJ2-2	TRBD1	CASTNRDRRYTGELFF	TGTGCCAGTACTAATCGGGACAGGCGCTACACCGGGGAGCTGTTTTTT
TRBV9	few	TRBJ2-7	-	CASSDGQSSYEQYF	TGTGCCAGCAGCGATGGACAGAGCTCCTACGAGCAGTACTTC
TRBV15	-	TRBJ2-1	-	CATSGSPYNEQFF	TGTGCCACCAGCGGGAGTCCCTACAATGAGCAGTTCTTC
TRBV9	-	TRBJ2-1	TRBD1	CASSFMTGGSYNEQFF	TGTGCCAGCAGCTTCATGACAGGGGGCTCCTACAATGAGCAGTTCTTC
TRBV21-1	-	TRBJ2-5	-	CASKKGDREGEETQYF	TGTGCCAGCAAAAAGGGGGACAGGGAGGGAGAAGAGACCCAGTACTTC
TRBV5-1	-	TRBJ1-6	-	CASSLQGGFNNSPLHF	TGCGCCAGCAGCTTACAGGGTGGTTTCAATAATTCACCCCTCCACTTT
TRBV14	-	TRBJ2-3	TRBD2	CASSPDFSGRRDTQYF	TGTGCCAGCAGCCCCGATTTTAGCGGGAGGAGGGATACGCAGTATTTT
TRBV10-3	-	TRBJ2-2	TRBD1	CAIGRDRDTGELFF	TGTGCCATAGGCCGGGACAGGGACACCGGGGAGCTGTTTTTT
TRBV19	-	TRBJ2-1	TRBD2	CASRLAGRDEQFF	TGTGCCAGTAGACTAGCGGGCCGCGATGAGCAGTTCTTC